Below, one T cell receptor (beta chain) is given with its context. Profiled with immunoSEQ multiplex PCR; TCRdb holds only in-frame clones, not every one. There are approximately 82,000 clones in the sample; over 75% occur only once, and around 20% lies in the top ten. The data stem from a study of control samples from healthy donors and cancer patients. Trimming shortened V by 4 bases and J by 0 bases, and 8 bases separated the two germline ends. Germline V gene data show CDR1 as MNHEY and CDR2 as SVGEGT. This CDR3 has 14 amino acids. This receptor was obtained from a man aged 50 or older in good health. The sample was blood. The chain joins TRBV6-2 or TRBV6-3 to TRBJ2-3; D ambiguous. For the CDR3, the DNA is TGTGCCAGCAGTTCTACGGAAAGCACAGATACGCAGTATTTT. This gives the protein CASSSTESTDTQYF.